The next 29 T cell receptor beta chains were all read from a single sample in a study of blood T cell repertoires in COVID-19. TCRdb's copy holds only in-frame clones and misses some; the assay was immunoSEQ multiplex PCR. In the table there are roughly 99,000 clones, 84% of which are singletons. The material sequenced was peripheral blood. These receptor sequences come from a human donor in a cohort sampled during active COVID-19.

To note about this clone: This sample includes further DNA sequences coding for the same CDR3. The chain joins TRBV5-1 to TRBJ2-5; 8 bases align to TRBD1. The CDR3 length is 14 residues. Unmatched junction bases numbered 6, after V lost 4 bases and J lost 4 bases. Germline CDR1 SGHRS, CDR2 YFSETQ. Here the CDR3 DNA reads TGCGCCAGCAGCCTCCAGGGGGCGGGAGAGACCCAGTACTTC. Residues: CASSLQGAGETQYF. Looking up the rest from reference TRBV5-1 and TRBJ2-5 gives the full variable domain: KAGVTQTPRYLIKTRGQQVTLSCSPISGHRSVSWYQQTPGQGLQFLFEYFSETQRNKGNFPGRFSGRQFSNSRSEMNVSTLELGDSALYLCASSLQGAGETQYFGPGTRLLVL.

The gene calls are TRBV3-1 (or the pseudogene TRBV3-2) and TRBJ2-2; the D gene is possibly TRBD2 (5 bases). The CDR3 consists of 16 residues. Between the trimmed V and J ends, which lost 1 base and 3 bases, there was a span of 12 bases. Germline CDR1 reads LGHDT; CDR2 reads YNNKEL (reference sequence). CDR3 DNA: TGTGCCAGCAGCCAAGTCGCGGGTTCCTACACCGGGGAGCTGTTTTTT. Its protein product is CASSQVAGSYTGELFF.

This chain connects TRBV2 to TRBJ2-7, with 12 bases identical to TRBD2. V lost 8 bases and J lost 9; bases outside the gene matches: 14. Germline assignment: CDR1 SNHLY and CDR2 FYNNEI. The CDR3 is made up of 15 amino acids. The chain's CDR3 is CASGPRLAGAVVQYF. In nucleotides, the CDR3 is TGTGCCAGCGGACCGAGACTAGCGGGAGCGGTCGTGCAGTACTTC.

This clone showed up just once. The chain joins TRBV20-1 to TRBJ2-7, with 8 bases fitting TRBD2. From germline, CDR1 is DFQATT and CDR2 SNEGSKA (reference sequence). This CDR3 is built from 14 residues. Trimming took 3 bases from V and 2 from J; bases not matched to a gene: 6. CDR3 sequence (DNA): TGCAGTGCTAGTCCTAGCGGGCTAACCTACGAGCAGTACTTC. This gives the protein CSASPSGLTYEQYF.

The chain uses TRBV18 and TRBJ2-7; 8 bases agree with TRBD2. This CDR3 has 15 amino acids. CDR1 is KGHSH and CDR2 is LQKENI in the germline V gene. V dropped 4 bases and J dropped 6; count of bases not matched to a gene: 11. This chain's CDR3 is CASSRPGTSAGEQYF. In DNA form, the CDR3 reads TGTGCCAGCTCACGTCCCGGGACTAGTGCGGGCGAGCAGTACTTC.

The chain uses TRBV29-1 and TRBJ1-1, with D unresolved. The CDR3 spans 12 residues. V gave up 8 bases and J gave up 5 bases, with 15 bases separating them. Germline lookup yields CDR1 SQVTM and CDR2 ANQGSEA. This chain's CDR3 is CSPDGGLTEAFF. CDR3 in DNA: TGCAGCCCCGATGGCGGGCTTACTGAAGCTTTCTTT.

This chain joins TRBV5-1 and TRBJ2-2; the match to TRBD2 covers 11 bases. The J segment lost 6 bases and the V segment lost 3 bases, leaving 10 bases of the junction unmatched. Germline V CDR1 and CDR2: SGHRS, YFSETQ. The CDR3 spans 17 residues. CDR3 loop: CASSSLAGALIPGELFF. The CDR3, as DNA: TGCGCCAGCAGCTCACTAGCGGGAGCCCTCATCCCCGGGGAGCTGTTTTTT.

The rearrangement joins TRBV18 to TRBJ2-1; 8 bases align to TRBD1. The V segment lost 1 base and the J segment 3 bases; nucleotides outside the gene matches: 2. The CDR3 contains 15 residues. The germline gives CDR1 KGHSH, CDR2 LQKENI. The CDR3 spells CASSPLDRDYNEQFF. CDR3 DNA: TGTGCCAGCTCACCACTGGACAGGGACTACAATGAGCAGTTCTTC.

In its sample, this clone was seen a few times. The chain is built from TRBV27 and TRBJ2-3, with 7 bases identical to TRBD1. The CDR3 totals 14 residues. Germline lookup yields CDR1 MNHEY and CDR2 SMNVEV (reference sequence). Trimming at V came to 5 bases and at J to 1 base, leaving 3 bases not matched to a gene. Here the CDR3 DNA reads TGTGCCAGCAGTAGACAGGGAGGCACAGATACGCAGTATTTT. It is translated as CASSRQGGTDTQYF.

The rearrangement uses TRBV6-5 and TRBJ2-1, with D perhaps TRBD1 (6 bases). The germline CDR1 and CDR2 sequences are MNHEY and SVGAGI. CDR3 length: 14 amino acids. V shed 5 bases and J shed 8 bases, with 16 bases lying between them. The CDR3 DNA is TGTGCCAGCAGTACCTCCGTTGGGGGCTATGAGCAGTTCTTC. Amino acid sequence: CASSTSVGGYEQFF.

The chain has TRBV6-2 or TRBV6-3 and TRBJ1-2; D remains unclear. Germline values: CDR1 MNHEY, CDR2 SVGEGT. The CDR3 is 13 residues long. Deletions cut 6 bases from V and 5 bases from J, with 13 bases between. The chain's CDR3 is CASSLAGAYGYTF. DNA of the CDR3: TGTGCCAGCAGCCTGGCGGGCGCTTATGGCTACACCTTC.

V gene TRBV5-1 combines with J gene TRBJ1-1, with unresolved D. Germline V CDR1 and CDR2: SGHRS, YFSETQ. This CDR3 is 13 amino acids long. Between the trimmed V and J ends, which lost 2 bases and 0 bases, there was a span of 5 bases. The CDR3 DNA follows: TGCGCCAGCAGCTTAACATTGAACACTGAAGCTTTCTTT. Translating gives CASSLTLNTEAFF.

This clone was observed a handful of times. The CDR3 reads CASSYSQGGTEAFF. The CDR3 coding sequence is TGTGCCAGCAGTTACAGTCAGGGGGGAACTGAAGCTTTCTTT. The rearrangement joins TRBV6-2 or TRBV6-3 to TRBJ1-1; 7 bases align to TRBD1. Germline-derived CDR1 and CDR2 are MNHEY and SVGEGT. The CDR3 is 14 amino acids. V lost 2 bases, J lost 5 bases, and 5 bases stayed unmatched.

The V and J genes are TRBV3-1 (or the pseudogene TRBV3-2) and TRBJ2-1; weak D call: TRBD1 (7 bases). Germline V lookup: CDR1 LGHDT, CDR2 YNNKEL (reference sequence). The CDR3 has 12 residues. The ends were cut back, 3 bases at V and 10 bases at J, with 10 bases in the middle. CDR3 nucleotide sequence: TGTGCCAGCAGCCAGGCAGGGGGGGAGCAGTTCTTC. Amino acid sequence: CASSQAGGEQFF.

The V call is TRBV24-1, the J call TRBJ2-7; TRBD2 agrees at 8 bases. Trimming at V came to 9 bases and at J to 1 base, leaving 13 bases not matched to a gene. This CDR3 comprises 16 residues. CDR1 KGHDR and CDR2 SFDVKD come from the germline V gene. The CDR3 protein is CATAGPGGFGSYEQYV. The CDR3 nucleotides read TGTGCCACCGCCGGACCGGGGGGGTTCGGATCCTACGAGCAGTACGTC.

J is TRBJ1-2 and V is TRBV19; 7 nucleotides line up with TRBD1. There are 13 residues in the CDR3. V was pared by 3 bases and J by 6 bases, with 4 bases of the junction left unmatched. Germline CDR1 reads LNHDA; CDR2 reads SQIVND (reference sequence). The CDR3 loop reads CASSINRGDGYTF. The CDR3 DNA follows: TGTGCCAGTAGTATCAACAGGGGAGATGGCTACACCTTC.

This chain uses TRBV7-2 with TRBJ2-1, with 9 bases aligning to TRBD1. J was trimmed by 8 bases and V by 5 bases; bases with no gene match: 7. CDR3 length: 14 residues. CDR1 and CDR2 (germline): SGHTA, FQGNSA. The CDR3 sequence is CASSVQQGAHEQFF. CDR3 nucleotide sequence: TGTGCCAGCAGCGTCCAACAGGGGGCACATGAGCAGTTCTTC.

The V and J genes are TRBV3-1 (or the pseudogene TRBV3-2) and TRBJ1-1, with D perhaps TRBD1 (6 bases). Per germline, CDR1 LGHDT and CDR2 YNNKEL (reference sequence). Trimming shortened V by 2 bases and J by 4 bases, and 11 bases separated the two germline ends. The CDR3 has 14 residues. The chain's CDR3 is CASSQTGKVTEAFF. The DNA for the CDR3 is TGTGCCAGCAGCCAAACAGGGAAAGTCACTGAAGCTTTCTTT.

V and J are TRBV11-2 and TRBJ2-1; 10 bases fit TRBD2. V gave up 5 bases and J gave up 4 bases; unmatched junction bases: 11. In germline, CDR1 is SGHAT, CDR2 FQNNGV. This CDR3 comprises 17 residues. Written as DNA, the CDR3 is TGTGCCAGCAGCCCGCGACCGGGACTAGCGCAATACAATGAGCAGTTCTTC. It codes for CASSPRPGLAQYNEQFF.

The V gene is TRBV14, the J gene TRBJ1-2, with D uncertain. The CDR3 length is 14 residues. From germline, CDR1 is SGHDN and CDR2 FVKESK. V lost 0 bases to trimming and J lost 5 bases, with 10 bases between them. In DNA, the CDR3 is TGTGCCAGCAGCCAAGATGTCTGGAGTTATGGCTACACCTTC. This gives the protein CASSQDVWSYGYTF.

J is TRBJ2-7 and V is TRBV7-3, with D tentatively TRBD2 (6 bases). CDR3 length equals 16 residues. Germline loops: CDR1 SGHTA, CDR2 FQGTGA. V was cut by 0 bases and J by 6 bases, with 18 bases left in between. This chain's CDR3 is CASSLTGAGWGSEQYF. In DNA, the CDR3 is TGTGCCAGCAGCTTAACCGGTGCGGGATGGGGTTCCGAGCAGTACTTC.

CDR3 region: CASSPQGAPYNEQFF. In DNA, the CDR3 is TGTGCCAGTAGTCCCCAAGGGGCCCCCTACAATGAGCAGTTCTTC. The chain has TRBV19 and TRBJ2-1; possible D gene TRBD1, 5 bases. CDR1 and CDR2 from the germline V gene are LNHDA and SQIVND (reference sequence). V was pared by 5 bases and J by 2 bases, with 13 bases between. The CDR3 length is 15 residues.

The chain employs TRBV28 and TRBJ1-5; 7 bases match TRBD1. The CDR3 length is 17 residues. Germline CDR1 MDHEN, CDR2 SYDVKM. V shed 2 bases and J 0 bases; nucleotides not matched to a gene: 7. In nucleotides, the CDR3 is TGTGCCAGCAGTTTAGGGGGGACAGCTTATAGCAATCAGCCCCAGCATTTT. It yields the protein CASSLGGTAYSNQPQHF. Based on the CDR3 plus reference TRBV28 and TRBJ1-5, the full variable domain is DVKVTQSSRYLVKRTGEKVFLECVQDMDHENMFWYRQDPGLGLRLIYFSYDVKMKEKGDIPEGYSVSREKKERFSLILESASTNQTSMYLCASSLGGTAYSNQPQHFGDGTRLSIL.

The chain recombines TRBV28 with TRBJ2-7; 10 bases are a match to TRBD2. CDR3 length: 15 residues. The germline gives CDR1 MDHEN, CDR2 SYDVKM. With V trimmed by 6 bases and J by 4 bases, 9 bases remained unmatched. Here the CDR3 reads CASRESGRAQYEQYF. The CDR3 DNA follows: TGTGCCAGCAGGGAAAGCGGGAGGGCCCAGTACGAGCAGTACTTC.

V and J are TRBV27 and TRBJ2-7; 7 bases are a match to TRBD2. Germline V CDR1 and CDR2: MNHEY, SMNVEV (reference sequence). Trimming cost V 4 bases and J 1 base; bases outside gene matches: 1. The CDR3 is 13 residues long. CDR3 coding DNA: TGTGCCAGCAGTTGGGGGGGGTCCTACGAGCAGTACTTC. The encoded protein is CASSWGGSYEQYF.

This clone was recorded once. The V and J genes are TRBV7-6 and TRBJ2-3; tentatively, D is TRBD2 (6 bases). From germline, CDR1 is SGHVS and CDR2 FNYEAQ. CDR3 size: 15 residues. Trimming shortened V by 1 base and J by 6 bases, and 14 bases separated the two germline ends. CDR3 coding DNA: TGTGCCAGCAGCTTAGGTAGCGGCTCAAGGGATACGCAGTATTTT. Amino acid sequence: CASSLGSGSRDTQYF.

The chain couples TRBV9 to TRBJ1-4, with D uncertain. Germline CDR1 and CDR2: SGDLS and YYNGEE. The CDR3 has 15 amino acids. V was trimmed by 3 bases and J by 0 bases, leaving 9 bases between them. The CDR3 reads CASSAQVATNEKLFF. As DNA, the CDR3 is TGTGCCAGCAGCGCCCAGGTTGCAACTAATGAAAAACTGTTTTTT.

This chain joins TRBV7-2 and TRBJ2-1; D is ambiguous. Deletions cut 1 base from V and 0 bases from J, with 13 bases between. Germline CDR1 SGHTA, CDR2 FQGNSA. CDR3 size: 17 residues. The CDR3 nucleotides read TGTGCCAGCAGCTTAGACCCGCCTGCGGTCTCCTACAATGAGCAGTTCTTC. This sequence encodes CASSLDPPAVSYNEQFF.

This chain's CDR3 is CASTPPDTFNYGYTF. In DNA form, the CDR3 reads TGTGCCAGCACCCCTCCGGACACCTTCAACTATGGCTACACCTTC. V gene TRBV28 combines with J gene TRBJ1-2; maybe TRBD1 (5 bases). The CDR3 sequence is 15 residues long. The ends were cut back, 7 bases at V and 2 bases at J, with 17 bases in the middle. Germline loops: CDR1 MDHEN, CDR2 SYDVKM.